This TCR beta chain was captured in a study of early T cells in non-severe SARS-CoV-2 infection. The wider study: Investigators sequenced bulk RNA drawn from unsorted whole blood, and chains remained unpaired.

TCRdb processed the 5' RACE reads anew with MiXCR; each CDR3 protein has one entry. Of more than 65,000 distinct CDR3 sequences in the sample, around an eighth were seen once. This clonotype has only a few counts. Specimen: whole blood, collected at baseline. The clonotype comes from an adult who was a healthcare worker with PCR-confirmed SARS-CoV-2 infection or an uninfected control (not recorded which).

For the CDR3, the DNA is TGTGCCAGCAATCTGAGGGAACGGAGCTATGGCTACACCTTC. This sequence encodes CASNLRERSYGYTF. The V call is TRBV28, the J call TRBJ1-2; D unresolved. Germline V gene lookup returns CDR1 MDHEN and CDR2 SYDVKM. V was trimmed by 7 bases and J by 4 bases, leaving 16 bases between them. The CDR3 has 14 residues.